The T cell receptor beta chain under discussion was sequenced for a study of blood T cell repertoires in COVID-19. This table comes from immunoSEQ multiplex PCR, and its TCRdb copy is limited to in-frame clones, with some not included. The table records 200,000 or so clones, less than 90% of them present only once. The CDR3 has 13 residues. The V gene's germline CDR1 is MDHEN and CDR2 SYDVKM. Losses at the gene ends were 6 bases for V and 6 bases for J; bases not matched to a gene: 6. The sample consisted of peripheral blood. The origin of this receptor is a man aged 70 or older with active or convalescent COVID-19. This sequence joins TRBV28 and TRBJ1-2; 8 nucleotides line up with TRBD1. CDR3 in amino acids: CASSSGGLDGYTF. DNA of the CDR3: TGTGCCAGCAGCTCAGGGGGCTTGGATGGCTACACCTTC.